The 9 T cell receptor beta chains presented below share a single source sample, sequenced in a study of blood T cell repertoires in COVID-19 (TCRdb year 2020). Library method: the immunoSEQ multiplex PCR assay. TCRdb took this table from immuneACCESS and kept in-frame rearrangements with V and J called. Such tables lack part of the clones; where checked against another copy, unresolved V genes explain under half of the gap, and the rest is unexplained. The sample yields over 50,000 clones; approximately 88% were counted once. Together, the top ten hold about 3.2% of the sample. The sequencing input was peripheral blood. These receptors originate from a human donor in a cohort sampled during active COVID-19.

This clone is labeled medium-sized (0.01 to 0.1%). CDR3 nucleotide sequence: TGTGCCAGCAGGGGGGCTATCCTTCAAGAGACCCAGTACTTC. This codes for CASRGAILQETQYF. The chain has TRBV27 and TRBJ2-5, with D maybe TRBD1 (6 bases). CDR1 is MNHEY and CDR2 is SMNVEV in the germline V gene (reference sequence). The CDR3 contains 14 residues. V was pared by 6 bases and J by 2 bases, with 13 bases between.

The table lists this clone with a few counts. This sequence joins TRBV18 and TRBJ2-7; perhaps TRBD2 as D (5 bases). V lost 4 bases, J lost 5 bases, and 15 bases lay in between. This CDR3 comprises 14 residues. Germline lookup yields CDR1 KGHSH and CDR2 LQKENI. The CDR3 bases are TGTGCCAGCTCACTCCAAGTCCCGGGGAACGAGCAGTACTTC. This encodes CASSLQVPGNEQYF.

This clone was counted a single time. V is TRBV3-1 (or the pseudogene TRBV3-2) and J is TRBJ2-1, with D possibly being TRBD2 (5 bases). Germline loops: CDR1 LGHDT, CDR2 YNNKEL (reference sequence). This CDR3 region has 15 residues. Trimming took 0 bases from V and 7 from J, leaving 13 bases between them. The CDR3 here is CASSQDPSFWNEQFF. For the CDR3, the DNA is TGTGCCAGCAGCCAAGACCCTAGCTTCTGGAATGAGCAGTTCTTC.

The CDR3 here is CASSLRGGKESPLHF. The CDR3 coding sequence is TGCGCCAGCAGCTTGCGAGGGGGAAAAGAATCACCCCTCCACTTT. The chain carries TRBV5-1 and TRBJ1-6; tentative D call: TRBD1 (6 bases). V lost 1 base to trimming and J lost 10 bases, with 15 bases between them. In germline, CDR1 is SGHRS, CDR2 YFSETQ. The CDR3 loop spans 15 amino acids.

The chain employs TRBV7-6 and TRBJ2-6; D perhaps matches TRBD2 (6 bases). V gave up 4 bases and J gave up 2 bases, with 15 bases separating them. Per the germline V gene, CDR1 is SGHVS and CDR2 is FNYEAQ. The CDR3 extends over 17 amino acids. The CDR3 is CASSSVGGITGANVLTF. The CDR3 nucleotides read TGTGCCAGCAGCTCCGTTGGGGGGATTACTGGGGCCAACGTCCTGACTTTC.

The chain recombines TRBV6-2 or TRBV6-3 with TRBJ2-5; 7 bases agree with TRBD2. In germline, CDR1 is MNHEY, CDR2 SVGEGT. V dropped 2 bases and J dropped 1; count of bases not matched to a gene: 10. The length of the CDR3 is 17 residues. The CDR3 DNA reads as TGTGCCAGCAGTTACCTCACGGGGCGGGAGATCCAAGAGACCCAGTACTTC. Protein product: CASSYLTGREIQETQYF.

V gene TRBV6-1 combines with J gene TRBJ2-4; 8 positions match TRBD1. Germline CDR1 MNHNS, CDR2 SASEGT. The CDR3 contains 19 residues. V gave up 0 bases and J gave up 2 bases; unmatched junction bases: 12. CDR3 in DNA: TGTGCCAGCAGTGAAGCGTCAGGGGGCGAGGGCTTCTCCAAAAACATTCAGTACTTC. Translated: CASSEASGGEGFSKNIQYF.

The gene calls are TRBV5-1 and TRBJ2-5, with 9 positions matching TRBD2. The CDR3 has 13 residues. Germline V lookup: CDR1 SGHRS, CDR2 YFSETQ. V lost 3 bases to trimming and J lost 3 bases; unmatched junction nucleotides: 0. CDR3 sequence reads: CASSWTSEETQYF. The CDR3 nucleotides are TGCGCCAGCAGCTGGACTAGCGAAGAGACCCAGTACTTC.

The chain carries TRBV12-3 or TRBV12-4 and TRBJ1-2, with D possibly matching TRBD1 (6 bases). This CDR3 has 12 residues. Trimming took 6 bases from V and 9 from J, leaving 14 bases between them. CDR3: CASSPYQGSYTF. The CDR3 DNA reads TGTGCCAGCAGCCCCTACCAGGGGAGCTACACCTTC.